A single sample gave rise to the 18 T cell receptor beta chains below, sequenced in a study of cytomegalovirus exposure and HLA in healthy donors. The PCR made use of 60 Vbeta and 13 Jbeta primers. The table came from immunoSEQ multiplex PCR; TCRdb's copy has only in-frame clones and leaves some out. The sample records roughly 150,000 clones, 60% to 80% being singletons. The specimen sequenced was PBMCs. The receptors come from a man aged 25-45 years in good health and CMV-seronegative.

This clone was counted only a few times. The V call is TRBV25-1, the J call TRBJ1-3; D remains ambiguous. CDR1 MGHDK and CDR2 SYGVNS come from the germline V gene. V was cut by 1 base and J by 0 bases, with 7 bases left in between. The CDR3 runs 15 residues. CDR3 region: CASSEFYSSGNTIYF. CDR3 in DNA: TGTGCCAGCAGTGAATTTTATAGCTCTGGAAACACCATATATTTT.

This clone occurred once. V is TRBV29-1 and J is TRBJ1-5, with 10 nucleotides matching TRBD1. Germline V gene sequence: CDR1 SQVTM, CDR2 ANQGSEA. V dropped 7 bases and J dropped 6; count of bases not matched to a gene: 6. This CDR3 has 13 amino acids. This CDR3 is CSAWTGGGQPQHF. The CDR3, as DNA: TGCAGCGCCTGGACAGGGGGTGGTCAGCCCCAGCATTTT. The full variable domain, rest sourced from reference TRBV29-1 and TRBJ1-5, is SAVISQKPSRDICQRGTSLTIQCQVDSQVTMMFWYRQQPGQSLTLIATANQGSEATYESGFVIDKFPISRPNLTFSTLTVSNMSPEDSSIYLCSAWTGGGQPQHFGDGTRLSIL.

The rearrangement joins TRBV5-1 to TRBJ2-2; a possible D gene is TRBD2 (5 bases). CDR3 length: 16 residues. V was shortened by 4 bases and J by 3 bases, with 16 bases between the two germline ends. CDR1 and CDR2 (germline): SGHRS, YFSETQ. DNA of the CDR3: TGCGCCAGCAGCCGAGACGGGATCTGGGACACCGGGGAGCTGTTTTTT. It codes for CASSRDGIWDTGELFF.

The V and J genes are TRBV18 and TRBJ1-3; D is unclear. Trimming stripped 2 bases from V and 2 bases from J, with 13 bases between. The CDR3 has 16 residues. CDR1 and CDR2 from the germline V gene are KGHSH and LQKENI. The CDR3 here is CASSPSNSKTGNTIYF. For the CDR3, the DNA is TGTGCCAGCTCACCATCGAATAGCAAAACTGGAAACACCATATATTTT.

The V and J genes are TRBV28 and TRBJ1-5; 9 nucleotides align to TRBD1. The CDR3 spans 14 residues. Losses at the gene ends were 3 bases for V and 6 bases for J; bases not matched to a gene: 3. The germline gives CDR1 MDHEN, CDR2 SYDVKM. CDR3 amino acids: CASSLGTGFQPQHF. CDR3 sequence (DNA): TGTGCCAGCAGTTTGGGGACAGGGTTTCAGCCCCAGCATTTT.

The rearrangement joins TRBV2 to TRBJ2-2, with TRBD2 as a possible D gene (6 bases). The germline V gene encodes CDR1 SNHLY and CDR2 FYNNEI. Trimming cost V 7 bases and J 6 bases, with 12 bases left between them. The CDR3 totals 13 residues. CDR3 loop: CASMEGEAGELFF. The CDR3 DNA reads TGTGCCAGCATGGAAGGGGAGGCCGGGGAGCTGTTTTTT.

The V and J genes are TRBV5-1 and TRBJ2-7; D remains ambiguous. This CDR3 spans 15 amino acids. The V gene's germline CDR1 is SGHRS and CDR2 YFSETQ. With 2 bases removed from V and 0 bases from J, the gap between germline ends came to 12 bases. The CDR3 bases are TGCGCCAGCAGCTTTGAGCCTGAGAACTCCTACGAGCAGTACTTC. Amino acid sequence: CASSFEPENSYEQYF. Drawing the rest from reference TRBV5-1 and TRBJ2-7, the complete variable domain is KAGVTQTPRYLIKTRGQQVTLSCSPISGHRSVSWYQQTPGQGLQFLFEYFSETQRNKGNFPGRFSGRQFSNSRSEMNVSTLELGDSALYLCASSFEPENSYEQYFGPGTRLTVT.

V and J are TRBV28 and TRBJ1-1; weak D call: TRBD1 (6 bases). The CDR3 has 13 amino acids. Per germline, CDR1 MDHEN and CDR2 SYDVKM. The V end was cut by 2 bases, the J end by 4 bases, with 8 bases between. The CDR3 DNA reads TGTGCCAGCAGTTTAACAGGGAGCACTGAAGCTTTCTTT. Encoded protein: CASSLTGSTEAFF.

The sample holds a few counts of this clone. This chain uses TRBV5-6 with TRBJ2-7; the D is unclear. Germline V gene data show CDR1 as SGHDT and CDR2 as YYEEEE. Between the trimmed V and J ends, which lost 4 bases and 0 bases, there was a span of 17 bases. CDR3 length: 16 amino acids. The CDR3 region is CASSPTRKRSSYEQYF. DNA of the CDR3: TGTGCCAGCAGCCCCACGCGTAAAAGAAGCTCCTACGAGCAGTACTTC.

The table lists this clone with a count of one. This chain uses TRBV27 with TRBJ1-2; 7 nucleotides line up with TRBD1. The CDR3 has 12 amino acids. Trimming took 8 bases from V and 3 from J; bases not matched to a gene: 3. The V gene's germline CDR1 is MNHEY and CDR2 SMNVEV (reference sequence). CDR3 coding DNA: TGTGCCAGCCGGGACAGCTACTATGGCTACACCTTC. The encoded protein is CASRDSYYGYTF.

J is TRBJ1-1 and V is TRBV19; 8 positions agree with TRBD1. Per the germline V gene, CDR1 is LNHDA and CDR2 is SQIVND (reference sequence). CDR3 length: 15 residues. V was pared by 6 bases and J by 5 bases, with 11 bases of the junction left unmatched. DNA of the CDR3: TGTGCCAGTAGCCCCTACAGGGGGAGAGGAACTGAAGCTTTCTTT. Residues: CASSPYRGRGTEAFF.

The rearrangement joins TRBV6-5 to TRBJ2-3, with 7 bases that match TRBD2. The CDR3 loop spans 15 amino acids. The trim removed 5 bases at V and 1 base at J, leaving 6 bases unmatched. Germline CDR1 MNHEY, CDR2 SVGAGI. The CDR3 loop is CASSPVGGGTDTQYF. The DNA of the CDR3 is TGTGCCAGCAGTCCTGTGGGGGGGGGCACAGATACGCAGTATTTT.

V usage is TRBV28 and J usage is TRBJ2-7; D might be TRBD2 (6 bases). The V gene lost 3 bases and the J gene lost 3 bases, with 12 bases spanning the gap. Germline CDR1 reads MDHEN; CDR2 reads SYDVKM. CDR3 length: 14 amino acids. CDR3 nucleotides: TGTGCCAGCAGTTTTGGGGGGTCAAGCTACGAGCAGTACTTC. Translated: CASSFGGSSYEQYF.

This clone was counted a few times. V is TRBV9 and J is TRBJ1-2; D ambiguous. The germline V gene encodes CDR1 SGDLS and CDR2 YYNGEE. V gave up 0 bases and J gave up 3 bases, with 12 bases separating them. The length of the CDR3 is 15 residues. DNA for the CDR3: TGTGCCAGCAGCGTAGCTACGTGGGGAGACTATGGCTACACCTTC. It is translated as CASSVATWGDYGYTF.

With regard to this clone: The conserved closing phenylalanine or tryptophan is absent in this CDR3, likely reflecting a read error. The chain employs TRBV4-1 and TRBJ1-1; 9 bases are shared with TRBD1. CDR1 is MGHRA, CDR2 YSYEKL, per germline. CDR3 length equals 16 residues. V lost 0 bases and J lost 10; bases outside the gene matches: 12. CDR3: CASSQDVVTGGLVAFL. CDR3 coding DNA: TGCGCCAGCAGCCAAGACGTCGTGACAGGGGGATTGGTAGCTTTCTTG.

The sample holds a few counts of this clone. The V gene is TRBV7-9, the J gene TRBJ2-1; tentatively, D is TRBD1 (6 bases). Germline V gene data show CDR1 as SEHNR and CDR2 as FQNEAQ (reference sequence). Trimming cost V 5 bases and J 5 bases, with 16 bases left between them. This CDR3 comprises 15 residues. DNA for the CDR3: TGTGCCAGCAGCGAGACCGGGACACAAAACAATGAGCAGTTCTTC. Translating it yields CASSETGTQNNEQFF.

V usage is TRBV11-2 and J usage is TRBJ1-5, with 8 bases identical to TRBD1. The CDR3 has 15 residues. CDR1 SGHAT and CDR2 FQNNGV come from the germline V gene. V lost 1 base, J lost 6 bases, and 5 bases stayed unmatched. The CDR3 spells CASSLGAGGIQPQHF. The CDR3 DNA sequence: TGTGCCAGCAGCTTAGGGGCAGGGGGCATTCAGCCCCAGCATTTT.

CDR3 amino acids: CASSYGTGSSYEQYF. CDR3 nucleotides: TGTGCCAGCAGTTACGGGACAGGGAGCTCCTACGAGCAGTACTTC. The chain has TRBV6-5 and TRBJ2-7; 9 nucleotides agree with TRBD1. Germline V CDR1 and CDR2: MNHEY, SVGAGI. The length of the CDR3 is 15 residues. J was trimmed by 0 bases and V by 2 bases; bases with no gene match: 2.